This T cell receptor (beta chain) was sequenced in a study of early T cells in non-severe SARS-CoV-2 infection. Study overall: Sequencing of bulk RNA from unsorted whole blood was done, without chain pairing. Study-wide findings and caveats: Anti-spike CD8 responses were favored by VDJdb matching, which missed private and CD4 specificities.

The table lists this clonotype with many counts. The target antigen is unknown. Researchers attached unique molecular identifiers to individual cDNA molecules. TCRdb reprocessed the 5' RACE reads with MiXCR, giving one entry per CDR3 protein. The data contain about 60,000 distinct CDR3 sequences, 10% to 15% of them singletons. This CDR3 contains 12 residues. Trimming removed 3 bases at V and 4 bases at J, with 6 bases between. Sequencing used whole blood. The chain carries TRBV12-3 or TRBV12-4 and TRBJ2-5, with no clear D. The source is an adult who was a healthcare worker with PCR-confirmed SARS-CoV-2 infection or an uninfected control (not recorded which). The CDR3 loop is CASSFRGETQYF. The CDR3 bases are TGTGCCAGCAGTTTTCGCGGAGAGACCCAGTACTTC.